A single TCR beta chain is shown here with its context. Adults between roughly 18 and 90 years of age took part from 20 to 25 US areas. Recovery among Cohort 3 donors was established by two negative PCRs, clearance, or symptom resolution. Using immunoSEQ multiplex PCR, the repertoire was profiled, and TCRdb retains in-frame clones only, with some absent. Among 310,000 or so clones listed, approximately 90% were seen once. This entry belongs to a study of blood T cell repertoires in COVID-19. Study-wide background: Samples representing acute and convalescent COVID-19 were sourced from the United States, Italy and Spain.

The CDR3 runs to 15 residues. Germline V CDR1 and CDR2: LNHDA, SQIVND (reference sequence). After removal of 1 base from V and 3 bases from J, the junction contained 5 bases not matched to a gene. The V call is TRBV19, the J call TRBJ1-1; TRBD1 aligns across 7 bases. What was sequenced was PBMCs or T cells enriched from blood (not recorded which). This receptor was identified in a woman between 35 and 50 years old who had recovered from COVID-19. As DNA, the CDR3 is TGTGCCAGTAGTATAGTAGGGCAGGGGGACACTGAAGCTTTCTTT. Translated: CASSIVGQGDTEAFF. Together with reference TRBV19 and TRBJ1-1, the CDR3 gives the full variable domain: DGGITQSPKYLFRKEGQNVTLSCEQNLNHDAMYWYRQDPGQGLRLIYYSQIVNDFQKGDIAEGYSVSREKKESFPLTVTSAQKNPTAFYLCASSIVGQGDTEAFFGQGTRLTVV.